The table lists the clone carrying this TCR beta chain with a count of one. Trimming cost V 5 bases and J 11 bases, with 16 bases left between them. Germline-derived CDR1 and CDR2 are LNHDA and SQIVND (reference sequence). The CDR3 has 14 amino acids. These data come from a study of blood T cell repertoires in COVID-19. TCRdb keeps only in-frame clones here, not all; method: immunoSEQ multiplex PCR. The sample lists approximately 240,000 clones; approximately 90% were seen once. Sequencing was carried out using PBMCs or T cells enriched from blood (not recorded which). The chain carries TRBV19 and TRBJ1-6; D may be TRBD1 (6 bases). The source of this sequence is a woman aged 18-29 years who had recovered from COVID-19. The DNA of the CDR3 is TGTGCCAGTAGTTCTTCCGGGACACCGGCACCCCTCCACTTT. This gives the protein CASSSSGTPAPLHF. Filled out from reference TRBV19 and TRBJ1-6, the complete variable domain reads DGGITQSPKYLFRKEGQNVTLSCEQNLNHDAMYWYRQDPGQGLRLIYYSQIVNDFQKGDIAEGYSVSREKKESFPLTVTSAQKNPTAFYLCASSSSGTPAPLHFGNGTRLTVT.